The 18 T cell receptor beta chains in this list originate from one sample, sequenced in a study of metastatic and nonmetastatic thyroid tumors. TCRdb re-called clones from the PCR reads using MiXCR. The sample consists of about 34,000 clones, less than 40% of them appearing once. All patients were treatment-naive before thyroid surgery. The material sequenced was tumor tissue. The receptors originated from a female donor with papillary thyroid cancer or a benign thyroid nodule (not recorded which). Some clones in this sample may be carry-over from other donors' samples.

CDR3 sequence reads: CASSPRRSQGGQYF. CDR3 coding DNA: TGTGCCAGCAGTCCCCGTCGCTCACAGGGGGGGCAGTACTTC. The chain employs TRBV6-1 and TRBJ2-7, with 8 nucleotides matching TRBD1. Per germline, CDR1 MNHNS and CDR2 SASEGT. There are 14 residues in the CDR3. V lost 5 bases to trimming and J lost 9 bases; unmatched junction nucleotides: 12.

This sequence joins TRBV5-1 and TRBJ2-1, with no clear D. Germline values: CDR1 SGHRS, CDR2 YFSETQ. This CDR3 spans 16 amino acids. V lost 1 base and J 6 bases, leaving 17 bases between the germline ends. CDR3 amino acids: CASSLSSHHWVNEQFF. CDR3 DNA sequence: TGCGCCAGCAGCTTGTCTTCTCACCATTGGGTCAATGAGCAGTTCTTC.

CDR3 loop: CASRSGTASYEQYF. The CDR3 DNA follows: TGTGCCAGCCGCTCCGGGACAGCTTCCTACGAGCAGTACTTC. V gene TRBV6-2 or TRBV6-3 combines with J gene TRBJ2-7; 7 bases align to TRBD1. CDR3 length: 14 residues. The germline CDR1 and CDR2 sequences are MNHEY and SVGEGT. The trim removed 8 bases at V and 1 base at J, leaving 8 bases unmatched.

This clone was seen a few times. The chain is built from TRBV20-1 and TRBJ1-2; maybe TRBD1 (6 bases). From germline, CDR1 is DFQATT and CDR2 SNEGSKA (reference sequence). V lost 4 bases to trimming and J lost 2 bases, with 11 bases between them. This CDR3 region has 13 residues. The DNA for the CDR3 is TGCAGTGCTATCGGACAGAGAAACTATGGCTACACCTTC. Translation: CSAIGQRNYGYTF.

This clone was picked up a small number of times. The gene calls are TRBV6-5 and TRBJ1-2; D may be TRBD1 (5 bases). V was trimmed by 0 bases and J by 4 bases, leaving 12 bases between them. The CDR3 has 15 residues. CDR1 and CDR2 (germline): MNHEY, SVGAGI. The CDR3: CASSYSSGGGYGYTF. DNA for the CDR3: TGTGCCAGCAGTTACTCGAGTGGGGGTGGCTATGGCTACACCTTC.

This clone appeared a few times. The CDR3 coding sequence is TGTGCCAGTGAAAGAGCGGGATCGGGGAATGAGCAGTTCTTC. Translation: CASERAGSGNEQFF. The chain has TRBV19 and TRBJ2-1, with TRBD2 matching over 7 bases. The germline V gene encodes CDR1 LNHDA and CDR2 SQIVND (reference sequence). This CDR3 contains 14 residues. Losses at the gene ends were 8 bases for V and 7 bases for J; bases not matched to a gene: 11.

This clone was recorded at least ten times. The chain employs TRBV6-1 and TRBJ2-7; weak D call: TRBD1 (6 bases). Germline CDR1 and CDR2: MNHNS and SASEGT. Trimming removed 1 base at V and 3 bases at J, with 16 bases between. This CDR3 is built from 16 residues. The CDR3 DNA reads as TGTGCCAGCAGTGAAGTAACCGGGACGGGACACTACGAGCAGTACTTC. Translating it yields CASSEVTGTGHYEQYF.

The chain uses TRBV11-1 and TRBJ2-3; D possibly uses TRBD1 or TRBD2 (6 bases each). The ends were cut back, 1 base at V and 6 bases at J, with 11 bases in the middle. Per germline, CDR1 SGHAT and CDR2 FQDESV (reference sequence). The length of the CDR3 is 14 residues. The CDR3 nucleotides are TGTGCCAGCAGCTTAGGGGGGGCAACCGATACGCAGTATTTT. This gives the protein CASSLGGATDTQYF. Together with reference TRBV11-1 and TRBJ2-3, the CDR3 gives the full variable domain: EAEVAQSPRYKITEKSQAVAFWCDPISGHATLYWYRQILGQGPELLVQFQDESVVDDSQLPKDRFSAERLKGVDSTLKIQPAELGDSAMYLCASSLGGATDTQYFGPGTRLTVL.

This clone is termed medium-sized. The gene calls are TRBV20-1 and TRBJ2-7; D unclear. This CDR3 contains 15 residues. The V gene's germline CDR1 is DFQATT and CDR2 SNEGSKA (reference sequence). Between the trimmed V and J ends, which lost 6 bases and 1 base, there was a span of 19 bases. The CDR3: CSALKGRTSSYEQYF. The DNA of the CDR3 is TGCAGTGCCCTCAAGGGCCGAACGTCGTCCTACGAGCAGTACTTC.

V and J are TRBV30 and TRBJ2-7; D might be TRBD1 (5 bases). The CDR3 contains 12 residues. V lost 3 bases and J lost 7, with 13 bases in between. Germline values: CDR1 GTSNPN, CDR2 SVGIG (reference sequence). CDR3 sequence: CAWRQALGEQYF. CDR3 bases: TGTGCCTGGAGACAGGCCCTAGGGGAGCAGTACTTC.

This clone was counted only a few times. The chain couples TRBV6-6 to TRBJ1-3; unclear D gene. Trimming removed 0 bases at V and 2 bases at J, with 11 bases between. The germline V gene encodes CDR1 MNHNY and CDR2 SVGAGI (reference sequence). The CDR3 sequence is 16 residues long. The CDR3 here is CASSYSRGRAGNTIYF. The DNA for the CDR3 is TGTGCCAGCAGTTACTCTCGGGGTCGGGCTGGAAACACCATATATTTT.

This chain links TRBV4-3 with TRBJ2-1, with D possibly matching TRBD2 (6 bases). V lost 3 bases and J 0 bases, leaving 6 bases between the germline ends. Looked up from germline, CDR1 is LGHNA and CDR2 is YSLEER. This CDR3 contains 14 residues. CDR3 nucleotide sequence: TGCGCCAGCAGCCAGGACTACTCCTACAATGAGCAGTTCTTC. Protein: CASSQDYSYNEQFF.

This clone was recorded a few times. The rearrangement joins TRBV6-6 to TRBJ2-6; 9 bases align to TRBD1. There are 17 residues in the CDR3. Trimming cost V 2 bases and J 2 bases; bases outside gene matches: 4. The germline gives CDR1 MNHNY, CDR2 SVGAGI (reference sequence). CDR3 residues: CASSYGTGCAGANVLTF. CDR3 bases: TGTGCCAGCAGTTACGGGACAGGGTGCGCTGGGGCCAACGTCCTGACTTTC.

The CDR3 coding sequence is TGTGCCAGCAGCCGCTCGGGTATCTTTGGCAATCAGCCCCAGCATTTT. Translation gives CASSRSGIFGNQPQHF. The V gene is TRBV13, the J gene TRBJ1-5; D gene ambiguous. CDR1 is PRHDT, CDR2 FYEKMQ, per germline (reference sequence). Trimming left V 5 bases short and J 2 bases short, with 16 bases between. The CDR3 spans 16 residues.

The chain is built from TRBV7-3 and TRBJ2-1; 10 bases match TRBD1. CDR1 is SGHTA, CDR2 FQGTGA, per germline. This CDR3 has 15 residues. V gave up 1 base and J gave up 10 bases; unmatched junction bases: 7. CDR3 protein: CASSLSGTGVGEQFF. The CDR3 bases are TGTGCCAGCAGCTTAAGCGGGACAGGGGTAGGGGAGCAGTTCTTC.

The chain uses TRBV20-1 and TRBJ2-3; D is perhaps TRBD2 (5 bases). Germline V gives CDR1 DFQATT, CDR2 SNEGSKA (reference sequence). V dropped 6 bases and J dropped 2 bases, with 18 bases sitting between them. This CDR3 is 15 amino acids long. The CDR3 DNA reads TGCAGTGCGGACTCTGGAGGAAGTAACACAGATACGCAGTATTTT. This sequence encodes CSADSGGSNTDTQYF.

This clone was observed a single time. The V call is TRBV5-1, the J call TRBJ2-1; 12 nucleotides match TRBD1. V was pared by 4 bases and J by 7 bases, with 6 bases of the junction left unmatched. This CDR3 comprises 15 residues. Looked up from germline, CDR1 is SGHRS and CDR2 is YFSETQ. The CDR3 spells CASSPGQGARNEQFF. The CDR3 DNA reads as TGCGCCAGCAGCCCGGGACAGGGGGCTAGGAATGAGCAGTTCTTC.

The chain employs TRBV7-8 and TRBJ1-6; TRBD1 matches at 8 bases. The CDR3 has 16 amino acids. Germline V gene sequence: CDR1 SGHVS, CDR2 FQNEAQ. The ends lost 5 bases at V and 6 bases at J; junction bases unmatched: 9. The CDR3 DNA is TGTGCCAGCAGCCCTACAGGGGGGAGGGGTAATTCACCCCTCCACTTT. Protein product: CASSPTGGRGNSPLHF.